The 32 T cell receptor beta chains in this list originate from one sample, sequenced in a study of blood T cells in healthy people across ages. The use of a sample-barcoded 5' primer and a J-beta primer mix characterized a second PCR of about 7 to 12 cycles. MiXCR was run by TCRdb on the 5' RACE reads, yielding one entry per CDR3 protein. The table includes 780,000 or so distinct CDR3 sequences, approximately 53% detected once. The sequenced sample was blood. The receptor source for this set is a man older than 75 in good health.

The CDR3 DNA follows: TGTGCCAGCAGCTTAGTTATTGCTAAACAGGGCGACGAGCAGTACTTC. It translates to CASSLVIAKQGDEQYF. The rearrangement uses TRBV7-4 and TRBJ2-5; D may be TRBD1 (6 bases). The J call may be incorrect, as the DNA end agrees better with TRBJ2-7. The CDR3 is 16 residues long. Germline-derived CDR1 and CDR2 are SGHVT and SQSDAQ.

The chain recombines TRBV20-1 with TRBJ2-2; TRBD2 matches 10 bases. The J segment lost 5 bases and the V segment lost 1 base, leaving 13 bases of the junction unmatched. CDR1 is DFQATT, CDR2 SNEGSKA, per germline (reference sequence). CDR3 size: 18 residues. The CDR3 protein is CSARVVRLAGAGTGELFF. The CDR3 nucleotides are TGCAGTGCTAGAGTGGTGAGGCTAGCGGGGGCCGGGACCGGGGAGCTGTTTTTT.

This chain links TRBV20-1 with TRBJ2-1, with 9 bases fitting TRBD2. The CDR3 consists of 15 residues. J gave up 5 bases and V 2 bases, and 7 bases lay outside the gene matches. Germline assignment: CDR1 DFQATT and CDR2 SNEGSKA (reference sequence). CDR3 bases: TGCAGTGCTAGACCTCCGGGACTAGCAGACAATGAGCAGTTCTTC. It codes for CSARPPGLADNEQFF.

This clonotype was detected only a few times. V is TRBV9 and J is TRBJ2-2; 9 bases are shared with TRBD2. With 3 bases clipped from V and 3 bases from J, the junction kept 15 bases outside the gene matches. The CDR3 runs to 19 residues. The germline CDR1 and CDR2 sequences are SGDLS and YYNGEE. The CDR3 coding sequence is TGTGCCAGCAGCGCCGCTCGACGAGCGGGAGGCGGCGACACCGGGGAGCTGTTTTTT. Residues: CASSAARRAGGGDTGELFF.

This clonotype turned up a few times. CDR3 sequence (DNA): TGTGCCAGCAGTTTGGGCCCCCACAATGAGCAGTTCTTC. As protein: CASSLGPHNEQFF. The V and J genes are TRBV27 and TRBJ2-1; D unclear. The germline V gene has CDR1 MNHEY and CDR2 SMNVEV (reference sequence). The CDR3 is 13 amino acids. V lost 3 bases, J lost 5 bases, and 8 bases lay in between.

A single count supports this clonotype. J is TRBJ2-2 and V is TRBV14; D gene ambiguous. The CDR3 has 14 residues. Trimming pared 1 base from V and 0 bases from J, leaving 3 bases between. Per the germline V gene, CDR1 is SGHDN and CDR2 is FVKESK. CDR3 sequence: CASSQAPNTGELFF. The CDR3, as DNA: TGTGCCAGCAGCCAAGCGCCGAACACCGGGGAGCTGTTTTTT.

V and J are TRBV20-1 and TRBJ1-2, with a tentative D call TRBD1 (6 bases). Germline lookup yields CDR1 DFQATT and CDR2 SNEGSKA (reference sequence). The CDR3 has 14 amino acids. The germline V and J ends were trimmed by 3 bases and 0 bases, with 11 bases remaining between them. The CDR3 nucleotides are TGCAGTGCTAGGGACAGTGCCGCTAACTATGGCTACACCTTC. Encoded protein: CSARDSAANYGYTF.

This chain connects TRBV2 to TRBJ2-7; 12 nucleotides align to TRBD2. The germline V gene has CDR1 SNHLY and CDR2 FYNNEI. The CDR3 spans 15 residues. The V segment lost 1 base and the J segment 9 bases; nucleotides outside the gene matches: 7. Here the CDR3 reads CASSEGGLAGQGQYF. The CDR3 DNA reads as TGTGCCAGCAGTGAAGGTGGACTAGCGGGACAAGGGCAGTACTTC.

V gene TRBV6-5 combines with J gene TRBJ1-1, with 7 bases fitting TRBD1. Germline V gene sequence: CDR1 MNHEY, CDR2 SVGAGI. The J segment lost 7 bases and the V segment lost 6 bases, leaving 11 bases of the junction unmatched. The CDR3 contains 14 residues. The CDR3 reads CASSLQGRGDEAFF. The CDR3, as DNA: TGTGCCAGCAGCCTACAGGGGCGAGGGGATGAAGCTTTCTTT.

DNA of the CDR3: TGTGCCAGCAGTGATACGGGACAGGGCTCCCTCGAGCAGTACTTC. Translating gives CASSDTGQGSLEQYF. The J gene is TRBJ2-7, the V gene TRBV25-1; 9 bases agree with TRBD1. Trimming removed 3 bases from V and 6 bases from J; junction bases left unmatched: 9. CDR1 MGHDK and CDR2 SYGVNS come from the germline V gene. The CDR3 loop spans 15 amino acids.

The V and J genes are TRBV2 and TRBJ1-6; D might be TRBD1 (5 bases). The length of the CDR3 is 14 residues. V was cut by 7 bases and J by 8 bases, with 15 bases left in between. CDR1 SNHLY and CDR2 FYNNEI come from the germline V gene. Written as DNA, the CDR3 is TGTGCCAGCACCCGGACGGGGGGTGATTCACCCCTCCACTTT. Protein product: CASTRTGGDSPLHF.

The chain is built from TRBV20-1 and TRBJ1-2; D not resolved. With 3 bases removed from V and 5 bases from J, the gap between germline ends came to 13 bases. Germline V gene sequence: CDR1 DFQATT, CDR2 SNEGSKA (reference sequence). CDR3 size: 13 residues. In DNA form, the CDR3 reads TGCAGTGCTAGGCGCAGGTCCTTTTATGGCTACACCTTC. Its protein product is CSARRRSFYGYTF.

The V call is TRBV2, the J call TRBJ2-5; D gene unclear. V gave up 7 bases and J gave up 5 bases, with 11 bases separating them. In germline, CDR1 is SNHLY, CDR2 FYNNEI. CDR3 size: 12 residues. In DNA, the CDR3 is TGTGCCAGCATTGAGGATGGGGAGACCCAGTACTTC. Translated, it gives CASIEDGETQYF.

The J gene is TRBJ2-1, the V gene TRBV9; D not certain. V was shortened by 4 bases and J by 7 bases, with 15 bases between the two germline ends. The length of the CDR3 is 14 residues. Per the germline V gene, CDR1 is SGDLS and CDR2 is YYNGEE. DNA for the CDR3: TGTGCCAGCAGCCGCCGGGCAGCTGGGAATGAGCAGTTCTTC. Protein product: CASSRRAAGNEQFF.

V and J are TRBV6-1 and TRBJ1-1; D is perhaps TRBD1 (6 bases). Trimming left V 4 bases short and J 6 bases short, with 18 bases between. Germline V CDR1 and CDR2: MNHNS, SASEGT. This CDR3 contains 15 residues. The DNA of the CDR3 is TGTGCCAGCAGTGCCCGGGACGTCCCAGGGGCTGAAGCTTTCTTT. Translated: CASSARDVPGAEAFF.

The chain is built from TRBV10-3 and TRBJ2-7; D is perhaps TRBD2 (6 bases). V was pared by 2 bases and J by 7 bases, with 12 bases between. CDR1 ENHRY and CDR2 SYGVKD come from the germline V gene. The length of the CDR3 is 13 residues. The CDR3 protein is CAISEERANEQYF. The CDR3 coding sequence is TGTGCCATCAGTGAGGAGCGGGCGAATGAGCAGTACTTC.

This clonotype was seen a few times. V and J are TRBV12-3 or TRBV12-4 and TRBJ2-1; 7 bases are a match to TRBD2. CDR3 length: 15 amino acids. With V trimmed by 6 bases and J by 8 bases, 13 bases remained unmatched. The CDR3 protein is CASRTTSANGHEQFF. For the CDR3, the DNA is TGTGCCAGCAGAACCACTAGCGCTAATGGCCATGAGCAGTTCTTC.

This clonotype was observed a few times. In DNA, the CDR3 is TGTGCCAGCAGCTTAGCGGTCTTCGGGAGGGCTAGCGAGACCCAGTACTTC. This encodes CASSLAVFGRASETQYF. The rearrangement joins TRBV7-9 to TRBJ2-5; TRBD2 matches at 8 bases. The germline V gene has CDR1 SEHNR and CDR2 FQNEAQ (reference sequence). CDR3 length: 17 amino acids. The J segment lost 5 bases and the V segment lost 0 bases, leaving 11 bases of the junction unmatched.

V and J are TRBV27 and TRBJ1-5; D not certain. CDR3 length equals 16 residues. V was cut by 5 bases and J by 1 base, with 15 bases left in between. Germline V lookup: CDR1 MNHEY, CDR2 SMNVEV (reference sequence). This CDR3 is CASSPTGLRSNQPQHF. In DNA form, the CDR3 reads TGTGCCAGCAGTCCGACGGGGTTACGGAGCAATCAGCCCCAGCATTTT.

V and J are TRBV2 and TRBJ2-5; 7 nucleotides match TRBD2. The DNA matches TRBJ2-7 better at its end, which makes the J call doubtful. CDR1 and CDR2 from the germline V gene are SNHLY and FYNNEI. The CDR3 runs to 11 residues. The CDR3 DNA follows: TGTGCCAGCAGGGGGGGGTCCGAGCAGTACTTC. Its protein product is CASRGGSEQYF.

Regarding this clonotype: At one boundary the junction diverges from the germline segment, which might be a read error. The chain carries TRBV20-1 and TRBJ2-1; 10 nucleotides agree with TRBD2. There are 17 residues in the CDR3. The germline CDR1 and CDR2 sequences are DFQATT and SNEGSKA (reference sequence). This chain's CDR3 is CSARVASGSNAYKEQFF. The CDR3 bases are TGCAGTGCTAGAGTGGCTAGCGGGAGCAACGCCTACAAGGAGCAGTTCTTC.

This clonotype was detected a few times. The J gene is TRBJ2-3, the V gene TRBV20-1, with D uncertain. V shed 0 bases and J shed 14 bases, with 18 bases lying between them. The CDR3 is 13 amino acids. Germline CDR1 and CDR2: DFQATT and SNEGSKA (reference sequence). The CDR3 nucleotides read TGCAGTGCTAGAGATTGGTCGTTAGGGTACGCGTATTTT. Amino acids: CSARDWSLGYAYF.

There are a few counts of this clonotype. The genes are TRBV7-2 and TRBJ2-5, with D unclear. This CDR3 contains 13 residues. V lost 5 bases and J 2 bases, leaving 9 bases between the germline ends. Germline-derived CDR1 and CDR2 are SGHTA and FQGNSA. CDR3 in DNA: TGTGCCAGCAGCCGAACTCTACAAGAGACCCAGTACTTC. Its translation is CASSRTLQETQYF.

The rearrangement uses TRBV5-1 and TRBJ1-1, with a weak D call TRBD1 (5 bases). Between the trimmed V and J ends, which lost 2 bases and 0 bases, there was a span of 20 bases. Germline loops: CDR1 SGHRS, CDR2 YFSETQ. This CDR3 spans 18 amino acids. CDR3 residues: CASSFQGMVLGVNTEAFF. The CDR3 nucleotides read TGCGCCAGCAGCTTTCAGGGAATGGTACTAGGTGTGAACACTGAAGCTTTCTTT.

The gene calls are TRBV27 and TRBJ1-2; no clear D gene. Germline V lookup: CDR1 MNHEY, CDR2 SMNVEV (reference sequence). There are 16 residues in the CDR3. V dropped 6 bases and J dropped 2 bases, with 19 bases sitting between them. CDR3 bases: TGTGCCAGCAGCTTAAGTCGGGCCCCGGCCAACTATGGCTACACCTTC. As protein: CASSLSRAPANYGYTF.

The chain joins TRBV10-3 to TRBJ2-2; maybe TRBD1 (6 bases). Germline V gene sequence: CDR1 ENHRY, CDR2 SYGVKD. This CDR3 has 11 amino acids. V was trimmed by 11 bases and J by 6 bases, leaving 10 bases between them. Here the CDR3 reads CASGDAGELFF. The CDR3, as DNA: TGTGCCTCAGGGGACGCCGGGGAGCTGTTTTTT.

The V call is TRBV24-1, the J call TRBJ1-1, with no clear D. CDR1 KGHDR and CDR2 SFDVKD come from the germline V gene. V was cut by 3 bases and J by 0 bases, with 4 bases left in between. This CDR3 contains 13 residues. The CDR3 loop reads CATSDSVNTEAFF. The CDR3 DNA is TGTGCCACCAGTGATAGCGTGAACACTGAAGCTTTCTTT.

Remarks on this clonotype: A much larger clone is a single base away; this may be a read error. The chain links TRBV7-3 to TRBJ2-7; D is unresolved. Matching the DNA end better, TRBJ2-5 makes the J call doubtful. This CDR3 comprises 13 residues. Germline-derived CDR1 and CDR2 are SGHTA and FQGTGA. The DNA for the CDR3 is TGTGCCAGCAGCGCGAAATCGGAGGAGACCCAGTACTTC. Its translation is CASSAKSEETQYF.

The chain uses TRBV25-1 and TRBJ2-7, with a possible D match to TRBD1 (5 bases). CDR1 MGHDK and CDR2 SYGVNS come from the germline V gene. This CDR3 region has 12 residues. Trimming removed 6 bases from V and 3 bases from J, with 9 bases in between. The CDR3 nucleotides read TGTGCCAGCAGCGTCACAGGCTACGAGCAGTACTTC. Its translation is CASSVTGYEQYF.

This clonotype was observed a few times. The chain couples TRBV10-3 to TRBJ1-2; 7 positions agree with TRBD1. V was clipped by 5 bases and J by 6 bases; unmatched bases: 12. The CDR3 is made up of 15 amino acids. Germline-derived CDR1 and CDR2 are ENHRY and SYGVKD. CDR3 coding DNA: TGTGCCATCAGTCAGGACAGGCAGCCCCTAAATGGCTACACCTTC. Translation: CAISQDRQPLNGYTF.

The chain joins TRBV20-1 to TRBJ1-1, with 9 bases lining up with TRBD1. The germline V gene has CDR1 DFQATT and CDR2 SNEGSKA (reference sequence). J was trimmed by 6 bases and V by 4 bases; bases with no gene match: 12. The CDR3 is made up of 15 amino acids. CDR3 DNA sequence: TGCAGTGCTACCTACAGGGGGCACGGGGTACCTGAAGCTTTCTTT. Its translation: CSATYRGHGVPEAFF.

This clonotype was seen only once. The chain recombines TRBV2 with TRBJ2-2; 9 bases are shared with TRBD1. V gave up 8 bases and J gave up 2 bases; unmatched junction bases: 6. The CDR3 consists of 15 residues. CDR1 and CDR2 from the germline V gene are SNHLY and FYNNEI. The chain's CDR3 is CASGTGQGNTGELFF. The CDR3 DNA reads TGTGCCAGCGGGACGGGACAGGGAAACACCGGGGAGCTGTTTTTT.